A selection of T cell receptor beta chains follows, all from one sample in a study of cytomegalovirus exposure and HLA in healthy donors. Some clones are missing from TCRdb's copy, which holds only in-frame ones; the method was immunoSEQ multiplex PCR. This table has roughly 190,000 clones, roughly three quarters appearing once. Source material: PBMCs. The receptors stem from a woman in her forties or fifties in good health and CMV-seronegative. CDR3s include the opening cysteine and the closing phenylalanine or tryptophan. Fields, in order: D gene, clone size, J gene, V gene, CDR3 protein, CDR3 DNA. The D gene is left open where the match is weak. Expanded clones get a size class; other rows say once, few or many, or leave the size out.

D gene: TRBD2; clone size: .; J gene: TRBJ2-1; V gene: TRBV7-2; CDR3 protein: CASTPGGINNEQFF; CDR3 DNA: TGTGCCAGCACCCCGGGGGGGATTAATAATGAGCAGTTCTTC
D gene: .; clone size: once; J gene: TRBJ2-7; V gene: TRBV7-9; CDR3 protein: CASSSPLHNEQYF; CDR3 DNA: TGTGCCAGCAGCTCCCCTTTACACAACGAGCAGTACTTC
D gene: TRBD1; clone size: .; J gene: TRBJ2-2; V gene: TRBV28; CDR3 protein: CASSKQGAGRTGELFF; CDR3 DNA: TGTGCCAGCAGCAAACAGGGGGCAGGTCGGACCGGGGAGCTGTTTTTT
D gene: TRBD1; clone size: .; J gene: TRBJ2-2; V gene: TRBV5-1; CDR3 protein: CASRPGQGANTGELFF; CDR3 DNA: TGCGCCAGCAGACCCGGACAGGGGGCGAACACCGGGGAGCTGTTTTTT
D gene: TRBD1; clone size: .; J gene: TRBJ2-5; V gene: TRBV28; CDR3 protein: CASSSSGTGEWETQYF; CDR3 DNA: TGTGCCAGCAGTTCCTCCGGGACAGGGGAGTGGGAGACCCAGTACTTC
D gene: .; clone size: few; J gene: TRBJ1-6; V gene: TRBV9; CDR3 protein: CASSAGPGGDSYNSPLHF; CDR3 DNA: TGTGCCAGCAGCGCCGGCCCCGGGGGGGACTCCTATAATTCACCCCTCCACTTT
D gene: .; clone size: once; J gene: TRBJ1-2; V gene: TRBV9; CDR3 protein: CASSTSAGQSGYTF; CDR3 DNA: TGTGCCAGCAGCACGAGTGCGGGCCAGAGTGGCTACACCTTC
D gene: .; clone size: few; J gene: TRBJ2-6; V gene: TRBV7-2; CDR3 protein: CASSLTALSGANVLTF; CDR3 DNA: TGTGCCAGCAGCTTGACAGCCCTCTCTGGGGCCAACGTCCTGACTTTC
D gene: TRBD1; clone size: .; J gene: TRBJ1-4; V gene: TRBV6-5; CDR3 protein: CASSYDGTANEKLFF; CDR3 DNA: TGTGCCAGCAGTTACGACGGGACAGCTAATGAAAAACTGTTTTTT
D gene: .; clone size: .; J gene: TRBJ2-3; V gene: TRBV18; CDR3 protein: CASSPPRRGSPGDTQYF; CDR3 DNA: TGTGCCAGCTCACCACCGCGGAGGGGATCCCCAGGGGATACGCAGTATTTT
D gene: .; clone size: .; J gene: TRBJ1-6; V gene: TRBV2; CDR3 protein: CASSEVSPLHF; CDR3 DNA: TGTGCCAGCAGTGAAGTATCACCCCTCCACTTT
D gene: TRBD2; clone size: .; J gene: TRBJ2-1; V gene: TRBV6-1; CDR3 protein: CASSDGQTSGSLNEQFF; CDR3 DNA: TGTGCCAGCAGTGACGGACAGACTAGCGGGAGTCTTAATGAGCAGTTCTTC
D gene: TRBD2; clone size: once; J gene: TRBJ2-5; V gene: TRBV7-8; CDR3 protein: CASSQGSRLAGAGETQYF; CDR3 DNA: TGTGCCAGCAGCCAAGGGTCGAGACTAGCGGGGGCTGGGGAGACCCAGTACTTC
D gene: TRBD1; clone size: .; J gene: TRBJ1-3; V gene: TRBV28; CDR3 protein: CASRSGTAGNTIYF; CDR3 DNA: TGTGCCAGCAGATCCGGGACAGCTGGAAACACCATATATTTT
D gene: TRBD1; clone size: .; J gene: TRBJ1-3; V gene: TRBV7-3; CDR3 protein: CASRYGTGGPERSGNTIYF; CDR3 DNA: TGTGCCAGCAGGTACGGGACAGGGGGTCCAGAGAGGTCTGGAAACACCATATATTTT
D gene: TRBD2; clone size: .; J gene: TRBJ2-3; V gene: TRBV2; CDR3 protein: CASSPGLAGSDTQYF; CDR3 DNA: TGTGCCAGCAGCCCGGGACTAGCGGGTTCAGATACGCAGTATTTT
D gene: TRBD1; clone size: few; J gene: TRBJ1-5; V gene: TRBV2; CDR3 protein: CASSGQTGGGQPQHF; CDR3 DNA: TGTGCCAGCAGTGGTCAGACAGGGGGCGGACAGCCCCAGCATTTT
D gene: TRBD2; clone size: .; J gene: TRBJ2-3; V gene: TRBV6-6; CDR3 protein: CASSQPGLKDGDTQYF; CDR3 DNA: TGTGCCAGCAGTCAACCGGGACTAAAAGATGGAGATACGCAGTATTTT